This T cell receptor (beta chain) was documented in a study of graft-versus-host responses after intestinal transplantation. Sequencing used immunoSEQ multiplex PCR; TCRdb keeps in-frame clones, though not all of them. The table shows approximately 54,000 clones, with about 90% occurring only once. Study-wide results and caveats: Among recipient marrow samples, GvH clones were found; some appeared first in ileum or blood.

Germline CDR1 reads GTSNPN; CDR2 reads SVGIG (reference sequence). The CDR3 totals 14 residues. J was trimmed by 4 bases and V by 3 bases; bases with no gene match: 6. On this clone itself: Antigen unknown.

The receptor's source is a human patient who received an intestinal transplant, so some T cells may come from the graft donor. Source: PBMCs, taken nearly 670 days after intestinal transplant. This chain links TRBV30 with TRBJ2-5, with 9 bases that match TRBD2. In DNA form, the CDR3 reads TGTGCCTGGAGGGGGGGACTAGCAGGAGAGACCCAGTACTTC. It codes for CAWRGGLAGETQYF.